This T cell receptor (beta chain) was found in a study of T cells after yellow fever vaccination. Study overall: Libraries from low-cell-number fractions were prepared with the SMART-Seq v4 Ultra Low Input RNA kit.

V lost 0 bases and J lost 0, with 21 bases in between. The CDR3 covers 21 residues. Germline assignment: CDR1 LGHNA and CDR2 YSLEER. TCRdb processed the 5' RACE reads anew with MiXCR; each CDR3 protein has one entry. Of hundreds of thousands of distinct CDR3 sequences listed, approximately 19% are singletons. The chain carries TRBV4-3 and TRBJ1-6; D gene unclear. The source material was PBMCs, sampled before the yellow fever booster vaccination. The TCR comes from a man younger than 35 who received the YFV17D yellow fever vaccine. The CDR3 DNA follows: TGCGCCAGCAGCCAAGAGAACCCAAGTGCCGCTAGGAGCTCCTATAATTCACCCCTCCACTTT. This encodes CASSQENPSAARSSYNSPLHF.